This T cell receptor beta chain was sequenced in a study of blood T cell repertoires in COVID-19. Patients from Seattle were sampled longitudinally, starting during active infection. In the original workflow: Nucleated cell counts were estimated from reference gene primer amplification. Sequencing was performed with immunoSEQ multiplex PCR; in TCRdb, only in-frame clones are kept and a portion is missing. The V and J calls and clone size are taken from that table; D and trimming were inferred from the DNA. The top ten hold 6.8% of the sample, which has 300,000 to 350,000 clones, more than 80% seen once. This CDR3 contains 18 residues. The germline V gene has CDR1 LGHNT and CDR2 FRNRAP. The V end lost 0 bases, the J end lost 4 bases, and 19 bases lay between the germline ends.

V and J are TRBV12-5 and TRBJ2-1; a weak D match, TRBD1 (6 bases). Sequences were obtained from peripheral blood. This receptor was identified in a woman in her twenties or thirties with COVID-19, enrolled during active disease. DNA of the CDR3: TGTGCTAGTGGTTTGGTACCGGACGGGACAACCGCATACAATGAGCAGTTCTTC. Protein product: CASGLVPDGTTAYNEQFF.